This T cell receptor beta chain comes out of a study of blood T cell repertoires in COVID-19. Study-wide background: PBMCs, B-cell-depleted T cells, or T cells provided the cDNA or gDNA that made up the material.

How the authors handled the data: Nucleated cell number was recorded as an estimate derived from reference gene primer amplification. Only in-frame clones appear in the TCRdb table, and some are missing; sequencing was by immunoSEQ multiplex PCR. V, J and clone size are those of that table, while D and trimming were read from the DNA. The sample consists of tens of thousands of clones, roughly three quarters of them appearing once. A few counts support this clone. This receptor was taken from a man in his 70s with acute or convalescent COVID-19. Sequenced input: peripheral blood.

CDR3 sequence: CASSRDRLGQPQHF. CDR3 nucleotides: TGTGCCAGCAGCCGGGACAGGCTCGGACAGCCCCAGCATTTT. V and J are TRBV7-2 and TRBJ1-5; 8 bases agree with TRBD1. The CDR3 length is 14 residues. Trimming removed 5 bases from V and 7 bases from J; junction bases left unmatched: 7. The germline CDR1 and CDR2 sequences are SGHTA and FQGNSA.